This TCR beta chain was found in a study of beta chain features in type 1 diabetes. Study-wide context: Patients did not differ from healthy donors in age, gender or cell yield.

Sort purity for all populations was recorded as exceeding 98%. The whole isolated RNA underwent reverse transcription, so sequencing captured expressed TCRB transcripts. Method: immunoSEQ multiplex PCR; TCRdb's copy keeps in-frame clones and lacks some. The data show under 400,000 clones, 14% seen once. This clone came up a few times. A read error may produce the germline difference seen at one junction end. The CDR3 has 13 amino acids. Germline-derived CDR1 and CDR2 are SGHTA and FQGNSA. Sequenced material: central memory CD4+ T cells from blood. The TCR was taken from a man aged 30-40 years in good health. J is TRBJ2-4 and V is TRBV7-2, with D tentatively TRBD1 or TRBD2 (5 bases each). The CDR3 sequence is CASSLGARNIQYF. CDR3 nucleotides: TGTGCCAGCAGCCTCGGGGCCAGAAACATTCAGTACTTC.